The 16 T cell receptor beta chains below come from one sample, sequenced in a study of T cell responses to AZD1222 COVID-19 vaccine. TCRdb's copy holds only in-frame clones and misses some; the assay was immunoSEQ multiplex PCR. The sample carries around 63,000 clones, 85% recorded once. The source material was peripheral blood, sampled on day 0 of AZD1222 vaccination. The receptors come from an adult in good health.

The chain uses TRBV3-1 (or the pseudogene TRBV3-2) and TRBJ1-6; D unresolved. The V gene's germline CDR1 is LGHDT and CDR2 YNNKEL (reference sequence). This CDR3 is built from 14 residues. The V gene lost 3 bases and the J gene lost 7 bases, with 10 bases spanning the gap. DNA of the CDR3: TGTGCCAGCAGCCAGGAGACCGAAAATTCACCCCTCCACTTT. This translates into CASSQETENSPLHF.

This clone was observed a few times. The chain employs TRBV18 and TRBJ1-5, with a tentative D call TRBD1 (6 bases). V lost 2 bases and J 0 bases, leaving 11 bases between the germline ends. Germline assignment: CDR1 KGHSH and CDR2 LQKENI. CDR3 size: 16 residues. The CDR3 spells CASSPTGTYSNQPQHF. The CDR3 DNA reads as TGTGCCAGCTCACCAACAGGGACCTATAGCAATCAGCCCCAGCATTTT.

The chain carries TRBV9 and TRBJ2-1, with 7 positions matching TRBD2. The CDR3 consists of 15 residues. Germline trimming cut 4 bases from V and 0 bases from J; bases unmatched to any gene: 4. Germline-derived CDR1 and CDR2 are SGDLS and YYNGEE. The CDR3 region has the DNA TGTGCCAGCAGCTTACTAGCGAGCTCCTACAATGAGCAGTTCTTC. It is translated as CASSLLASSYNEQFF. The variable domain in full, completed from reference TRBV9 and TRBJ2-1, reads DSGVTQTPKHLITATGQRVTLRCSPRSGDLSVYWYQQSLDQGLQFLIQYYNGEERAKGNILERFSAQQFPDLHSELNLSSLELGDSALYFCASSLLASSYNEQFFGPGTRLTVL.

CDR3 in amino acids: CASRTPGQGAGNQPQHF. CDR3 DNA sequence: TGTGCCAGTAGAACCCCGGGACAGGGGGCCGGCAATCAGCCCCAGCATTTT. V gene TRBV19 combines with J gene TRBJ1-5, with 12 bases lining up with TRBD1. Looked up from germline, CDR1 is LNHDA and CDR2 is SQIVND (reference sequence). CDR3 length: 17 amino acids. J gave up 2 bases and V 6 bases, and 8 bases lay outside the gene matches.

The rearrangement links TRBV5-8 to TRBJ2-5, with D possibly being TRBD1 or TRBD2 (5 bases each). The CDR3 sequence is 15 residues long. Trimming shortened V by 0 bases and J by 5 bases, and 14 bases separated the two germline ends. Germline CDR1 is SGHTS and CDR2 is YDEGEE. CDR3 coding DNA: TGTGCCAGCAGCTTGGGCCTTGGGGGTCGGGAGACCCAGTACTTC. This sequence encodes CASSLGLGGRETQYF.

The V call is TRBV7-9, the J call TRBJ1-1; D perhaps matches TRBD1 (5 bases). This CDR3 contains 13 residues. V shed 4 bases and J shed 7 bases, with 13 bases lying between them. In germline, CDR1 is SEHNR, CDR2 FQNEAQ (reference sequence). CDR3: CASSSRLGVEAFF. The CDR3 region has the DNA TGTGCCAGCAGCTCCAGACTGGGGGTTGAAGCTTTCTTT.

The CDR3 sequence: CASSSGGAPNSPLHF. DNA for the CDR3: TGTGCCAGCAGCTCCGGGGGGGCTCCCAATTCACCCCTCCACTTT. The chain is built from TRBV7-6 and TRBJ1-6, with D possibly matching TRBD1 (6 bases). Trimming removed 4 bases from V and 7 bases from J, with 14 bases in between. The CDR3 spans 15 residues. The germline V gene has CDR1 SGHVS and CDR2 FNYEAQ.

This chain uses TRBV5-4 with TRBJ1-2; 11 bases agree with TRBD1. V lost 5 bases and J lost 4; bases outside the gene matches: 7. Germline V lookup: CDR1 SGHNT, CDR2 YYREEE (reference sequence). This CDR3 is built from 15 residues. CDR3 bases: TGTGCCAGCAGTCCCGGGACAGGGGGACCCTATGGCTACACCTTC. Protein: CASSPGTGGPYGYTF.

Only one count was recorded for this clone. The gene calls are TRBV4-1 and TRBJ1-3; 8 nucleotides align to TRBD1. Germline V gene lookup returns CDR1 MGHRA and CDR2 YSYEKL. The V and J ends lost 4 bases and 0 bases, in that order; junction bases with no gene match: 8. The CDR3 sequence is 17 residues long. CDR3 sequence: CASSLSNGQGSGNTIYF. CDR3 sequence (DNA): TGCGCCAGCAGCCTCTCCAATGGACAGGGCTCTGGAAACACCATATATTTT.

The V call is TRBV6-2 or TRBV6-3, the J call TRBJ2-5; D gene unclear. Germline CDR1 and CDR2: MNHEY and SVGEGT. CDR3 length equals 14 residues. V gave up 2 bases and J gave up 2 bases, with 9 bases separating them. This CDR3 reads CASSYVTVQETQYF. The DNA for the CDR3 is TGTGCCAGCAGTTACGTAACAGTACAAGAGACCCAGTACTTC.

This clone was seen more than once but under ten times. The rearrangement links TRBV7-8 to TRBJ2-7, with unresolved D. V was trimmed by 2 bases and J by 2 bases, leaving 10 bases between them. CDR3 length: 14 residues. CDR1 is SGHVS and CDR2 is FQNEAQ in the germline V gene. CDR3 nucleotide sequence: TGTGCCAGCAGCTTACGGTCAAGGGCCTACGAGCAGTACTTC. Encoded protein: CASSLRSRAYEQYF.

This sequence joins TRBV29-1 and TRBJ2-2; TRBD1 matches 7 bases. Germline values: CDR1 SQVTM, CDR2 ANQGSEA. The CDR3 has 15 residues. V lost 2 bases, J lost 0 bases, and 3 bases stayed unmatched. CDR3 DNA: TGCAGCGTTGAACAGGGGGACGCGAACACCGGGGAGCTGTTTTTT. Amino acids: CSVEQGDANTGELFF.

V gene TRBV14 combines with J gene TRBJ1-2; TRBD1 aligns across 10 bases. The V segment lost 4 bases and the J segment 4 bases; nucleotides outside the gene matches: 12. This CDR3 is built from 17 residues. CDR1 and CDR2 from the germline V gene are SGHDN and FVKESK. The CDR3 spells CASSPSRDRGLGYGYTF. Written as DNA, the CDR3 is TGTGCCAGCAGCCCCTCGCGCGACAGGGGGCTCGGCTATGGCTACACCTTC.

The genes are TRBV19 and TRBJ1-3, with 7 bases that match TRBD1. The J segment lost 4 bases and the V segment lost 6 bases, leaving 12 bases of the junction unmatched. Per the germline V gene, CDR1 is LNHDA and CDR2 is SQIVND (reference sequence). The CDR3 runs 16 residues. CDR3 in amino acids: CASRPPGQRIGNTIYF. Written as DNA, the CDR3 is TGTGCCAGTAGGCCACCGGGACAGAGAATCGGAAACACCATATATTTT.

The V call is TRBV13, the J call TRBJ2-5; D may match TRBD1 or TRBD2 (5 bases each). Germline V gene data show CDR1 as PRHDT and CDR2 as FYEKMQ (reference sequence). CDR3 length: 14 residues. Trimming took 5 bases from V and 4 from J, leaving 14 bases between them. Here the CDR3 reads CASSRGPGLETQYF. The CDR3 region has the DNA TGTGCCAGCAGCCGCGGGCCAGGGTTAGAGACCCAGTACTTC.

This clone has a single count. The chain links TRBV5-6 to TRBJ1-4; D gene unclear. With 0 bases removed from V and 10 bases from J, the gap between germline ends came to 10 bases. The germline gives CDR1 SGHDT, CDR2 YYEEEE. The CDR3 is 13 amino acids. CDR3 loop: CASSLGADSKLFF. DNA of the CDR3: TGTGCCAGCAGCTTGGGTGCGGATTCAAAACTGTTTTTT.